This T cell receptor beta chain appears in the sequencing data of a study of blood T cell repertoires in COVID-19. Study background: Researchers got acute and convalescent COVID-19 samples from the United States, Italy and Spain. Sources were T cells, B-cell-depleted T cells, or PBMCs; the material itself was cDNA or gDNA.

CDR1 and CDR2 from the germline V gene are SGHVS and FQNEAQ. V gave up 5 bases and J gave up 6 bases; unmatched junction bases: 6. This CDR3 contains 14 residues. The data were produced by immunoSEQ multiplex PCR, yet TCRdb's version contains in-frame clones alone and is incomplete. This sample carries 85,000 to 130,000 clones, 70% to 90% of them seen once, and the ten largest clones take less than 6.5%. The V and J genes are TRBV7-8 and TRBJ2-2, with TRBD1 identical over 7 bases. This receptor was obtained from a human donor in a cohort sampled during active COVID-19. The sample consisted of peripheral blood. CDR3 DNA: TGTGCCAGCAGCCGACAGGGTAGAGCCGGGGAGCTGTTTTTT. It encodes CASSRQGRAGELFF.